This T cell receptor (beta chain) emerged from a study of post-analysis software for immune sequencing data. Study-wide results and limits: Among roughly five TRBV segments more frequent in patients than controls were TRBV5-6, TRBV5-1 and TRBV20-1. The F measure placed samples prepared in the same batch into strongly shared clusters.

This clonotype was detected only once. The antigen is undetermined. Unique molecular identifiers featured in each of the TCR beta cDNA libraries. A population of roughly 0.85 to 11 million T cells gave rise to about half a million cDNA molecules. From the PCR reads, TCRdb called clonotypes with MiXCR, one entry per CDR3 protein. The sample carries around 710,000 distinct CDR3 sequences, about 45% recorded once. Trimming stripped 0 bases from V and 12 bases from J, with 12 bases between. Germline V gene data show CDR1 as DFQATT and CDR2 as SNEGSKA (reference sequence). The CDR3 length is 12 residues. This clonotype was obtained from a girl aged 5 to 17 with multiple sclerosis. This chain joins TRBV20-1 and TRBJ2-1; D is unclear. Sequencing input: blood. CDR3 sequence reads: CSARDGHKGQFF. In nucleotides, the CDR3 is TGCAGTGCTAGAGATGGTCACAAGGGGCAGTTCTTC.